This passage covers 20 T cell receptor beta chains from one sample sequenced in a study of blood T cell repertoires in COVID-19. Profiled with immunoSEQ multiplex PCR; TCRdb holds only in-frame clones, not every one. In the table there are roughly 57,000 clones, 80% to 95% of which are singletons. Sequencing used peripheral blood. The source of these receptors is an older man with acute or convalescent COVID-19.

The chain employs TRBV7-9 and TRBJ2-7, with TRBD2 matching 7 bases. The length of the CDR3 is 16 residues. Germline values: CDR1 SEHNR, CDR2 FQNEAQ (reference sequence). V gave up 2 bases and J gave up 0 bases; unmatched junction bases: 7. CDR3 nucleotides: TGTGCCAGCAGCTTAAAGGGAGGGCTCTACTCCTACGAGCAGTACTTC. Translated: CASSLKGGLYSYEQYF.

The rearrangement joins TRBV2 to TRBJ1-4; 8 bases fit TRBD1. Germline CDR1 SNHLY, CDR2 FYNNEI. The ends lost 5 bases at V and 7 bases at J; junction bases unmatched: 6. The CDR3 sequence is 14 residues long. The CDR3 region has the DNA TGTGCCAGCAGTTACAGGGGGGAGGGTGAAAAACTGTTTTTT. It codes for CASSYRGEGEKLFF.

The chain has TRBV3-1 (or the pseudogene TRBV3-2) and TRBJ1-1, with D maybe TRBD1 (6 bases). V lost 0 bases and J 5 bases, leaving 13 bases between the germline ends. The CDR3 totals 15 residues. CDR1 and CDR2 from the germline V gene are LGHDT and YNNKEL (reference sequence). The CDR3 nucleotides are TGTGCCAGCAGCCAAGAGGCGGGGGCGGGGACTGAAGCTTTCTTT. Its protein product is CASSQEAGAGTEAFF.

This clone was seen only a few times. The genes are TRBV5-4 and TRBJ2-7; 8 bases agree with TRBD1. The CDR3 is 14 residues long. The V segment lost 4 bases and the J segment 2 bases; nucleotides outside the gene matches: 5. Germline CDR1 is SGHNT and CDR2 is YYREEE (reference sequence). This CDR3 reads CASSTGTGTYEQYF. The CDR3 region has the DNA TGTGCCAGCAGCACGGGGACAGGAACCTACGAGCAGTACTTC.

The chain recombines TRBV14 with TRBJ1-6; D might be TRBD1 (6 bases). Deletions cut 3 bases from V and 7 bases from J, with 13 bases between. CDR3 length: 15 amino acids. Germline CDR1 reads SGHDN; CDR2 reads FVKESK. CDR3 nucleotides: TGTGCCAGCAGCCAGGGATCCAGGGGAAATTCACCCCTCCACTTT. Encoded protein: CASSQGSRGNSPLHF.

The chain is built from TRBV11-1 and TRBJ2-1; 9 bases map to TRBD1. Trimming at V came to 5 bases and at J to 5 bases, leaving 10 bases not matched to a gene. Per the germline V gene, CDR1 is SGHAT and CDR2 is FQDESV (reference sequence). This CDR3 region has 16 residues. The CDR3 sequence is CASSHLGTGKDNEQFF. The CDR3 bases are TGTGCCAGCAGCCACCTTGGGACAGGGAAGGACAATGAGCAGTTCTTC.

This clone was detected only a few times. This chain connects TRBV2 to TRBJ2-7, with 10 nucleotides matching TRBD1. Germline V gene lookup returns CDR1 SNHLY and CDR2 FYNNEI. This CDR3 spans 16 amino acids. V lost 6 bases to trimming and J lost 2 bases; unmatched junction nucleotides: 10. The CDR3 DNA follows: TGTGCCAGCAGACGGGACAGGGGATCCGTCACCTACGAGCAGTACTTC. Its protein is CASRRDRGSVTYEQYF.

The DNA of the CDR3 is TGTGCCAGTAATAAAAGGGGGAGCGGGGGGGCCGTGGATGAGCAGTTCTTC. As protein: CASNKRGSGGAVDEQFF. The chain couples TRBV19 to TRBJ2-1; TRBD2 agrees at 10 bases. The CDR3 has 17 amino acids. V trimming: 7 bases; J trimming: 8 bases; junction bases outside the gene matches: 17. The V gene's germline CDR1 is LNHDA and CDR2 SQIVND (reference sequence).

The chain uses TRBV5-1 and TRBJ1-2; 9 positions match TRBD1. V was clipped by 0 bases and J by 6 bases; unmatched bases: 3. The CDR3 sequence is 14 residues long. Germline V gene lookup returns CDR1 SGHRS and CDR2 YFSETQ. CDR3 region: CASSLGGQGDGYTF. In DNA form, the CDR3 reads TGCGCCAGCAGCTTGGGGGGACAGGGAGATGGCTACACCTTC. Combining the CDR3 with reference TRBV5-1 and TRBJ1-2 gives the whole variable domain KAGVTQTPRYLIKTRGQQVTLSCSPISGHRSVSWYQQTPGQGLQFLFEYFSETQRNKGNFPGRFSGRQFSNSRSEMNVSTLELGDSALYLCASSLGGQGDGYTFGSGTRLTVV.

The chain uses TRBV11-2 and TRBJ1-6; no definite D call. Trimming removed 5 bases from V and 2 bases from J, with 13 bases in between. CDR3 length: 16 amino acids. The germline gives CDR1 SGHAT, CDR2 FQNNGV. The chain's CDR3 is CASSLRQAPYNSPLHF. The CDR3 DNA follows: TGTGCCAGCAGCCTCCGGCAGGCGCCCTATAATTCACCCCTCCACTTT.

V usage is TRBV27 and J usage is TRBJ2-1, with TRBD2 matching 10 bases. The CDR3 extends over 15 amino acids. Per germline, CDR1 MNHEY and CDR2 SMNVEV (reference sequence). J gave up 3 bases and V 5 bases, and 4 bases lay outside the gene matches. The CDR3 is CASSPRTSGYNEQFF. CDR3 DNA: TGTGCCAGCAGTCCCCGGACTAGCGGCTACAATGAGCAGTTCTTC.

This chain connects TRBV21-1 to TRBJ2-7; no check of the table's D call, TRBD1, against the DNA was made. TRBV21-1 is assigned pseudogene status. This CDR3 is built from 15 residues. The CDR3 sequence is CASRKTGGVTYEQYF. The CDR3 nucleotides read TGTGCCAGCAGGAAAACAGGGGGCGTCACCTACGAGCAGTACTTC.

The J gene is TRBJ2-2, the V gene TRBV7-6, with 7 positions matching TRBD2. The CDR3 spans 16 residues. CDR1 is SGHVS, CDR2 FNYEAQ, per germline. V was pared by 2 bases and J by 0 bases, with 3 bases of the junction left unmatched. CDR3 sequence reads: CASSLSAGTNTGELFF. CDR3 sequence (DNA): TGTGCCAGCAGCTTATCAGCGGGGACGAACACCGGGGAGCTGTTTTTT.

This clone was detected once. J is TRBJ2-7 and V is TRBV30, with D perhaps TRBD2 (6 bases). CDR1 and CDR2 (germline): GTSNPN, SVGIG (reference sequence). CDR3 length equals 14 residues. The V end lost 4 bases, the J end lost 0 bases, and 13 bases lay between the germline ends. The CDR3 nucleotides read TGTGCCTGGAATCGGGACTCCATCTCCTACGAGCAGTACTTC. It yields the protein CAWNRDSISYEQYF.

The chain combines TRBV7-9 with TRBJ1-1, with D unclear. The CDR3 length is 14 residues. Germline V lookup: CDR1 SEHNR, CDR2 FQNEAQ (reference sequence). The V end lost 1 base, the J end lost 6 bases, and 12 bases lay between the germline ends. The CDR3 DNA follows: TGTGCCAGCAGCTTAGTCCCTGGGCGAGCTGAAGCTTTCTTT. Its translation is CASSLVPGRAEAFF.

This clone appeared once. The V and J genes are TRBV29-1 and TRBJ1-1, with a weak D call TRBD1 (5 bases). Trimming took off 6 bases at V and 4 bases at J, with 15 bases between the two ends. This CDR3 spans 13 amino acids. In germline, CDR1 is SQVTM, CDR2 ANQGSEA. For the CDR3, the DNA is TGCAGCGTCTACCTCCTGGGGGGCACTGAAGCTTTCTTT. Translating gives CSVYLLGGTEAFF.

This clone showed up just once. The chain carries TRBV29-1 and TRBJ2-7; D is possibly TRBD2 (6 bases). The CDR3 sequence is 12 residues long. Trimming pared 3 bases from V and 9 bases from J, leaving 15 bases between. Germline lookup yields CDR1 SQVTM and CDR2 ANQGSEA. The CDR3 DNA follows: TGCAGCGTTGAGATGCGGGAAAAGGGGCAGTACTTC. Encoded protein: CSVEMREKGQYF.

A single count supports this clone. CDR3 sequence: CASRPGTYEQYF. DNA for the CDR3: TGTGCCAGCAGGCCAGGGACCTACGAGCAGTACTTC. The rearrangement links TRBV2 to TRBJ2-7; a possible D gene is TRBD1 (5 bases). CDR1 and CDR2 from the germline V gene are SNHLY and FYNNEI. This CDR3 comprises 12 residues. V was shortened by 6 bases and J by 2 bases, with 8 bases between the two germline ends.

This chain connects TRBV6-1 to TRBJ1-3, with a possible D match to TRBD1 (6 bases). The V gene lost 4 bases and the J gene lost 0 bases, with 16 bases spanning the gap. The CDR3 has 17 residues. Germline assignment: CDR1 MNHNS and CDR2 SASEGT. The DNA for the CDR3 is TGTGCCAGCAGTGTTGGAACAGGGCTAAGCTCTGGAAACACCATATATTTT. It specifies CASSVGTGLSSGNTIYF.

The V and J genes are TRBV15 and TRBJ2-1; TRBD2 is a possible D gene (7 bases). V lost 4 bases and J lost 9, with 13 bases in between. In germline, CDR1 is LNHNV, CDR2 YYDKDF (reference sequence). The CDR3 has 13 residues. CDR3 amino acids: CATSTGLGGEQFF. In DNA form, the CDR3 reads TGTGCCACCAGCACAGGACTAGGGGGTGAGCAGTTCTTC.